This T cell receptor (beta chain) was retrieved from a study of CD8+ T cells in alopecia areata. Looking at the study overall: Treated patients swallowed 5 to 10 mg of oral tofacitinib twice daily.

Reverse transcription of extracted RNA yielded cDNA, which provided the sequencing template. Assay used: immunoSEQ multiplex PCR; TCRdb lists only in-frame clones, some missing. The sample holds about 12,000 clones; just over 55% are singletons and the top ten take 10% to 15%. Individuals with alopecia areata gave both lesional scalp punch biopsies and peripheral blood for collection. J gave up 3 bases and V 5 bases, and 10 bases lay outside the gene matches. Germline CDR1 is GTSNPN and CDR2 is SVGIG (reference sequence). This CDR3 is 17 amino acids long. The chain couples TRBV30 to TRBJ2-7, with 16 bases matching TRBD2. This TCR came from a human donor with alopecia areata. Sequencing input: skin. CDR3 region: CAWAGTSGRAFRYEQYF. The CDR3 nucleotides are TGTGCCTGGGCCGGGACTAGCGGGAGGGCCTTTCGCTACGAGCAGTACTTC.